The sequence of this T cell receptor beta chain was determined in a study of blood T cell repertoires in COVID-19. Across the study: The United States, Italy and Spain were the sources of the acute and convalescent COVID-19 samples. PBMCs, B-cell-depleted T cells, or T cells were the source of the cDNA or gDNA that made up the material.

As handled by the study authors: Reference gene primer amplification gave nucleated cell count estimates. The protocol was immunoSEQ multiplex PCR, while the TCRdb copy is restricted to in-frame clones and leaves out a portion. V and J calls and clone size are given by that table; D and trimming were obtained from the DNA. This table has around 230,000 clones, about 88% appearing once. The sequence came from a man in his forties or fifties with acute or convalescent COVID-19. Sample: peripheral blood.

For the CDR3, the DNA is TGTGCCAGCAGCGGATCCGGGCGGGGGGTCCGGGAGACCCAGTACTTC. It translates to CASSGSGRGVRETQYF. This chain uses TRBV9 with TRBJ2-5; 8 bases match TRBD2. Losses at the gene ends were 3 bases for V and 5 bases for J; bases not matched to a gene: 12. CDR1 and CDR2 (germline): SGDLS, YYNGEE. CDR3 length: 16 residues.